The 17 T cell receptor beta chains listed next were all sequenced from one sample in a study of PD-1 blockade in mismatch repair-deficient tumors. Sequencing used immunoSEQ multiplex PCR; TCRdb keeps in-frame clones, though not all of them. The sample consists of 100,000 to 150,000 clones, about nine tenths of them appearing once. The input for sequencing was peripheral blood, taken just over 70 weeks after starting pembrolizumab. The receptors shown here come from an adult with mismatch repair-deficient cancer.

In this sample, this clone turned up a few times. The rearrangement links TRBV4-1 to TRBJ1-2; D is unclear. V gave up 5 bases and J gave up 3 bases, with 7 bases separating them. This CDR3 has 12 amino acids. In germline, CDR1 is MGHRA, CDR2 YSYEKL. The DNA for the CDR3 is TGCGCCAGCAGCTTCGCAGACTATGGCTACACCTTC. Residues: CASSFADYGYTF.

The J gene is TRBJ2-2, the V gene TRBV4-3; TRBD1 aligns across 9 bases. Germline loops: CDR1 LGHNA, CDR2 YSLEER. Trimming took 7 bases from V and 6 from J; bases not matched to a gene: 9. The CDR3 length is 15 residues. CDR3 residues: CASTPGQGSAGELFF. The CDR3 nucleotides read TGCGCCAGCACCCCCGGACAGGGGTCGGCCGGGGAGCTGTTTTTT.

The gene calls are TRBV11-2 and TRBJ2-1, with 13 bases aligning to TRBD2. V trimming: 5 bases; J trimming: 8 bases; junction bases outside the gene matches: 9. Germline CDR1 SGHAT, CDR2 FQNNGV. The CDR3 has 16 residues. Written as DNA, the CDR3 is TGTGCCAGCAGCGCACCCGGGACTAGCGGGACATATGAGCAGTTCTTC. Its translation: CASSAPGTSGTYEQFF.

The chain employs TRBV4-1 and TRBJ2-5; 10 bases are a match to TRBD2. CDR1 and CDR2 (germline): MGHRA, YSYEKL. CDR3 length: 16 residues. The V segment lost 2 bases and the J segment 3 bases; nucleotides outside the gene matches: 6. The CDR3 loop is CASSQSRTSGKETQYF. The DNA of the CDR3 is TGCGCCAGCAGCCAATCCCGGACTAGCGGAAAAGAGACCCAGTACTTC.

V and J are TRBV7-9 and TRBJ2-3, with TRBD2 matching 7 bases. There are 16 residues in the CDR3. Germline CDR1 is SEHNR and CDR2 is FQNEAQ (reference sequence). The J segment lost 2 bases and the V segment lost 3 bases, leaving 8 bases of the junction unmatched. The CDR3 DNA reads as TGTGCCAGCAGCTTTGGGTGGCTAGCGGTCACAGATACGCAGTATTTT. Encoded protein: CASSFGWLAVTDTQYF.

The J gene is TRBJ2-7, the V gene TRBV6-6; TRBD2 aligns across 7 bases. The CDR3 contains 15 residues. CDR1 and CDR2 from the germline V gene are MNHNY and SVGAGI (reference sequence). The J segment lost 7 bases and the V segment lost 2 bases, leaving 11 bases of the junction unmatched. The CDR3 sequence is CASSYISTEGGEQYF. The CDR3 DNA reads TGTGCCAGCAGTTACATTTCAACGGAGGGAGGGGAGCAGTACTTC.

This clone was observed once. The rearrangement links TRBV2 to TRBJ1-2; perhaps TRBD1 as D (5 bases). Trimming shortened V by 11 bases and J by 4 bases, and 26 bases separated the two germline ends. This CDR3 contains 16 residues. The germline gives CDR1 SNHLY, CDR2 FYNNEI. Here the CDR3 DNA reads TGTGCCTGCAAACATGAGTCCGGACAACCCCTCTATGGCTACACCTTC. Residues: CACKHESGQPLYGYTF.

Turning to this clone: Different DNA sequences within this sample yield the same CDR3. The chain joins TRBV5-1 to TRBJ2-5; 9 bases are shared with TRBD1. V lost 2 bases and J lost 5; bases outside the gene matches: 4. The CDR3 has 14 residues. The germline V gene has CDR1 SGHRS and CDR2 YFSETQ. The CDR3 is CASSLGQGRETQYF. For the CDR3, the DNA is TGCGCCAGCAGCTTAGGACAGGGGAGGGAGACCCAGTACTTC.

The rearrangement links TRBV7-2 to TRBJ1-5; possibly TRBD1 for D (5 bases). The CDR3 contains 14 residues. Trimming took 5 bases from V and 9 from J, leaving 17 bases between them. CDR1 and CDR2 (germline): SGHTA, FQGNSA. The CDR3 bases are TGTGCCAGCAGCCCCGGTCTTGGGGGGGGGCCCCAGCATTTT. Amino acid sequence: CASSPGLGGGPQHF.

V is TRBV4-3 and J is TRBJ2-5; 8 bases match TRBD1. V shed 3 bases and J 4 bases; nucleotides not matched to a gene: 7. The germline gives CDR1 LGHNA, CDR2 YSLEER. The CDR3 has 15 residues. This chain's CDR3 is CASSQSQGDGETQYF. In DNA form, the CDR3 reads TGCGCCAGCAGCCAGTCACAGGGGGATGGAGAGACCCAGTACTTC.

The chain links TRBV5-5 to TRBJ2-7; 9 bases line up with TRBD1. Germline trimming cut 4 bases from V and 3 bases from J; bases unmatched to any gene: 8. The CDR3 spans 15 residues. Germline V gene sequence: CDR1 SGHKS, CDR2 YYEKEE (reference sequence). CDR3 amino acids: CASSTTGGALYEQYF. The CDR3 bases are TGTGCCAGCAGCACCACAGGGGGCGCACTCTACGAGCAGTACTTC.

This rearrangement joins TRBV28 to TRBJ1-1; no clear D gene. V was shortened by 2 bases and J by 7 bases, with 8 bases between the two germline ends. The CDR3 spans 12 residues. CDR1 is MDHEN and CDR2 is SYDVKM in the germline V gene. The CDR3 region is CASSLMGDEAFF. Written as DNA, the CDR3 is TGTGCCAGCAGTTTAATGGGTGATGAAGCTTTCTTT.

This chain links TRBV29-1 with TRBJ1-1; D unclear. V lost 4 bases and J lost 6, with 21 bases in between. Germline CDR1 SQVTM, CDR2 ANQGSEA. CDR3 size: 15 residues. CDR3 DNA: TGCAGCGTTGCGGCCCTAAAGAAGGTCCCCTCTGAAGCTTTCTTT. Protein: CSVAALKKVPSEAFF.

This chain connects TRBV29-1 to TRBJ2-2; a weak D match, TRBD1 (6 bases). Germline V gene sequence: CDR1 SQVTM, CDR2 ANQGSEA. The length of the CDR3 is 15 residues. V lost 6 bases to trimming and J lost 6 bases, with 20 bases between them. Here the CDR3 reads CSVPRGRGAPGELFF. In DNA, the CDR3 is TGCAGCGTCCCCAGGGGCAGGGGCGCACCCGGGGAGCTGTTTTTT.

The CDR3 protein is CASSGTSGRDTQYF. CDR3 DNA: TGTGCCAGCAGCGGGACTAGCGGGCGGGATACGCAGTATTTT. This chain links TRBV9 with TRBJ2-3; 11 positions match TRBD2. Germline CDR1 reads SGDLS; CDR2 reads YYNGEE. V was pared by 3 bases and J by 6 bases, with 3 bases of the junction left unmatched. This CDR3 spans 14 amino acids.

The rearrangement joins TRBV5-1 to TRBJ2-1, with a tentative D call TRBD2 (5 bases). CDR1 and CDR2 from the germline V gene are SGHRS and YFSETQ. The CDR3 totals 16 residues. V lost 3 bases and J lost 0, with 13 bases in between. The CDR3 region has the DNA TGCGCCAGCAGCTCGTGGACTTCTAGCTCCTACAATGAGCAGTTCTTC. This encodes CASSSWTSSSYNEQFF.

This clone was detected only once. The rearrangement uses TRBV7-9 and TRBJ2-1, with D maybe TRBD2 (6 bases). Trimming took 5 bases from V and 6 from J, leaving 14 bases between them. The CDR3 has 14 amino acids. CDR1 and CDR2 from the germline V gene are SEHNR and FQNEAQ (reference sequence). The CDR3 DNA sequence: TGTGCCAGCAGCCCCTGGGTCGGGGGCAATGAGCAGTTCTTC. This codes for CASSPWVGGNEQFF.